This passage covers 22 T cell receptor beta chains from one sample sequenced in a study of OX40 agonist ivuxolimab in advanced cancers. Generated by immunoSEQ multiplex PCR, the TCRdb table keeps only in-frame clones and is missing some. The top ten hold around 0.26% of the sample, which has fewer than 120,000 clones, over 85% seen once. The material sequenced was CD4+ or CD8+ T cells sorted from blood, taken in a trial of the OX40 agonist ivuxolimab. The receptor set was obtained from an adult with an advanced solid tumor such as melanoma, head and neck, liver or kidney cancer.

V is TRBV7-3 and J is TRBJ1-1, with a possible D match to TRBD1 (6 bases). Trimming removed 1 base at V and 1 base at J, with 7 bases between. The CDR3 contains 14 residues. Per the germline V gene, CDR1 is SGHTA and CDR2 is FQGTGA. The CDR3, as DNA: TGTGCCAGCAGCTTAAGCAGGGGGAACACTGAAGCTTTCTTT. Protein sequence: CASSLSRGNTEAFF.

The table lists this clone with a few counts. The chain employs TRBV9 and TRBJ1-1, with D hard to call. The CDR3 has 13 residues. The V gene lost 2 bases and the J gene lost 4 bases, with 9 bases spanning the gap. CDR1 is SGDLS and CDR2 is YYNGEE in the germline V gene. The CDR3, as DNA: TGTGCCAGCAGCGTCGGGCGGACCACTGAAGCTTTCTTT. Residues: CASSVGRTTEAFF.

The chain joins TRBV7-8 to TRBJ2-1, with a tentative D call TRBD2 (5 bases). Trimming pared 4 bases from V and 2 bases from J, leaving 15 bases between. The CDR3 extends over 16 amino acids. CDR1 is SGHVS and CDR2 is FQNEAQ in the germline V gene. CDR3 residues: CASSSERQSAYNEQFF. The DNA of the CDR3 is TGTGCCAGCAGCTCGGAGCGGCAAAGCGCCTACAATGAGCAGTTCTTC.

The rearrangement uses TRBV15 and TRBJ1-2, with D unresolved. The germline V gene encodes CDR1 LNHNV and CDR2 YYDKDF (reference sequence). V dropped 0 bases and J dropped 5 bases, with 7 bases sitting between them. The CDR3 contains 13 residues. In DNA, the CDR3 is TGTGCCACCAGCAGAGAGTCACGTTATGGCTACACCTTC. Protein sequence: CATSRESRYGYTF. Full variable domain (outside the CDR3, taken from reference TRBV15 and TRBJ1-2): DAMVIQNPRYQVTQFGKPVTLSCSQTLNHNVMYWYQQKSSQAPKLLFHYYDKDFNNEADTPDNFQSRRPNTSFCFLDIRSPGLGDTAMYLCATSRESRYGYTFGSGTRLTVV.

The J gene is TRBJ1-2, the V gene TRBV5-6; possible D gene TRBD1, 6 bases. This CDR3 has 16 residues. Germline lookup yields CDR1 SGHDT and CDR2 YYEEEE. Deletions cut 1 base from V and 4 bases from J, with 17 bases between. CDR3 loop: CASSLFWGAGTYGYTF. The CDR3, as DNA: TGTGCCAGCAGCTTGTTCTGGGGGGCCGGGACCTATGGCTACACCTTC.

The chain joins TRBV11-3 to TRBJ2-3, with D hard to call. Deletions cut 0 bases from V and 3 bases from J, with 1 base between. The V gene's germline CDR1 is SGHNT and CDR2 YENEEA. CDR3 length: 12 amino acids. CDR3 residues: CASSLDTDTQYF. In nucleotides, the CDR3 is TGTGCCAGCAGCTTAGATACAGATACGCAGTATTTT.

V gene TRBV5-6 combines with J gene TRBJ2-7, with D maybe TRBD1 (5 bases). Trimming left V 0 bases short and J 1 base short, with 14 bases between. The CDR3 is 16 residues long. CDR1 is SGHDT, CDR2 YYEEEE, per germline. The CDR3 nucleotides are TGTGCCAGCAGCTTGGTGAGGCAGGGATGGTCCTACGAGCAGTACTTC. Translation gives CASSLVRQGWSYEQYF.

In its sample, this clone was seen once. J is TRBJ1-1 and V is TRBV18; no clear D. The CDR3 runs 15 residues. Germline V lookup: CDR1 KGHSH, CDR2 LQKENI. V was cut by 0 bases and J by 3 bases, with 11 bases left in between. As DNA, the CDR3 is TGTGCCAGCTCACCACCAAAGGGAGAGGACACTGAAGCTTTCTTT. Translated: CASSPPKGEDTEAFF.

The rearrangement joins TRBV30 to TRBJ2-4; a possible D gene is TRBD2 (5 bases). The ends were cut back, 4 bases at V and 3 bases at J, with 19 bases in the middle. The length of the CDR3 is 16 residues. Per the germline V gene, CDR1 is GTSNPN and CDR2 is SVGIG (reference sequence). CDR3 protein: CAWIPFGSGRKNIQYF. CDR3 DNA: TGTGCCTGGATCCCCTTCGGAAGCGGACGCAAAAACATTCAGTACTTC.

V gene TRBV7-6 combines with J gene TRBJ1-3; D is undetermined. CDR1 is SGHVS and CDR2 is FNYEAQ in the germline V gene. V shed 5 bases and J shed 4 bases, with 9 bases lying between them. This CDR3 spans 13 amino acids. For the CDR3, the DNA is TGTGCCAGCAGCCAAAAAGGAGGAAACACCATATATTTT. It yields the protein CASSQKGGNTIYF.

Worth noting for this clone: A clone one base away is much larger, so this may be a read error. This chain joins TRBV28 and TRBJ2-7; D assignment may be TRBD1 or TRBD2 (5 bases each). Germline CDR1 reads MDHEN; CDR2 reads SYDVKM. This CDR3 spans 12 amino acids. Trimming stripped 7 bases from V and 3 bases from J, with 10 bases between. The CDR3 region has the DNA TGTGCCAGCAATGAGGGGATCTACGAGCAGTACTTC. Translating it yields CASNEGIYEQYF.

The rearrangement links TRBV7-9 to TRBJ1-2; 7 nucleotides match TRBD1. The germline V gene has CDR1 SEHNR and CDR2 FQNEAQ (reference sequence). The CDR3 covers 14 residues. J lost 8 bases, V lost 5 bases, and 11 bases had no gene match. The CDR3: CASSRRDSQTGYTF. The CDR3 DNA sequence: TGTGCCAGCAGCCGAAGGGACAGTCAGACGGGCTACACCTTC. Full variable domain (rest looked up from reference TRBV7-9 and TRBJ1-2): DTGVSQNPRHKITKRGQNVTFRCDPISEHNRLYWYRQTLGQGPEFLTYFQNEAQLEKSRLLSDRFSAERPKGSFSTLEIQRTEQGDSAMYLCASSRRDSQTGYTFGSGTRLTVV.

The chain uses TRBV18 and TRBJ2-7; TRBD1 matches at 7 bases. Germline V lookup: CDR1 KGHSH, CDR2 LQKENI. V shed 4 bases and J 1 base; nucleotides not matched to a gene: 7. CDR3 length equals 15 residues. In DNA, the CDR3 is TGTGCCAGCTCACTAACTAGGGGGCGATCCTACGAGCAGTACTTC. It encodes CASSLTRGRSYEQYF. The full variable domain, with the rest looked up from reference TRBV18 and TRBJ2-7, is NAGVMQNPRHLVRRRGQEARLRCSPMKGHSHVYWYRQLPEEGLKFMVYLQKENIIDESGMPKERFSAEFPKEGPSILRIQQVVRGDSAAYFCASSLTRGRSYEQYFGPGTRLTVT.

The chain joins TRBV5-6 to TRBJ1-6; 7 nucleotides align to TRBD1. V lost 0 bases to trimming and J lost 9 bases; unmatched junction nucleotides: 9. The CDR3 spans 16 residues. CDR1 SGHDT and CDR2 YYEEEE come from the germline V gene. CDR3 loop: CASSLVSGGALSPLHF. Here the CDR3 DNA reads TGTGCCAGCAGCTTGGTATCAGGGGGGGCCCTTTCACCCCTCCACTTT.

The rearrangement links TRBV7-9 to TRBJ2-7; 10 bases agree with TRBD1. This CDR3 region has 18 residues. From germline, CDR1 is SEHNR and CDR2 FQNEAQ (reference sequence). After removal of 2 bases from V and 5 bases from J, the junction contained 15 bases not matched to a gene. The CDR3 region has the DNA TGTGCCAGCAGCTTATCCACACCAGGGACAGGGGATACTAACGAGCAGTACTTC. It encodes CASSLSTPGTGDTNEQYF.

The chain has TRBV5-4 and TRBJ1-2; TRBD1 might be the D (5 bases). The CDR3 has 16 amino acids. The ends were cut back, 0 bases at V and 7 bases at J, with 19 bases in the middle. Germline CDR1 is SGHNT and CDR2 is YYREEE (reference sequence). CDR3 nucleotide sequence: TGTGCCAGCAGCTTGGATTATGATATGGGGGATAGTGGCTACACCTTC. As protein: CASSLDYDMGDSGYTF.

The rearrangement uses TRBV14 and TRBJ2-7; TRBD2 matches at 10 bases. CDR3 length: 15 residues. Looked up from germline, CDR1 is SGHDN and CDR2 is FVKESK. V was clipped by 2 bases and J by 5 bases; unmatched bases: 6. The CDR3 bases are TGTGCCAGCAGCCAACCGGGACTAGCGAAACACGAGCAGTACTTC. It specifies CASSQPGLAKHEQYF.

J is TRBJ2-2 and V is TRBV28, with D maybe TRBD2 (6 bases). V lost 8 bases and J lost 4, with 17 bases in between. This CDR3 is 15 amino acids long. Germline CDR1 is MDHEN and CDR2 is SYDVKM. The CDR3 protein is CASGGDWTITGELFF. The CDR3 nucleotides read TGTGCCAGCGGCGGGGACTGGACTATCACCGGGGAGCTGTTTTTT.

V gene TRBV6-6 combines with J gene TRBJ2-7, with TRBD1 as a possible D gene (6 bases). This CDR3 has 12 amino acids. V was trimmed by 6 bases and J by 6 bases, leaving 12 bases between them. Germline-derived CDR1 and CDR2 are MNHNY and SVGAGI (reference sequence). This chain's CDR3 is CASRDTGSEQYF. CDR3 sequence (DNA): TGTGCCAGCAGGGACACAGGGAGCGAGCAGTACTTC.

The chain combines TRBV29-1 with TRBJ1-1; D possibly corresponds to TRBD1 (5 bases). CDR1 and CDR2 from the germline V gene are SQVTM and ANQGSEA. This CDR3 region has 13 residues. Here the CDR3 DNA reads TGCGGCCTAACTGACAGCGGGAGAACTGAAGCTTTCTTT. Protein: CGLTDSGRTEAFF.

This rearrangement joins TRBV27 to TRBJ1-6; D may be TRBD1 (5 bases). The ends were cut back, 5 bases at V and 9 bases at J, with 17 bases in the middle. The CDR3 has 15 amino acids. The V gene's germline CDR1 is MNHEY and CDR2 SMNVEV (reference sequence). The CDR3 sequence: CASSPPRGEGSPLHF. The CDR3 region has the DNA TGTGCCAGCAGTCCCCCTAGGGGAGAAGGTTCACCCCTCCACTTT.

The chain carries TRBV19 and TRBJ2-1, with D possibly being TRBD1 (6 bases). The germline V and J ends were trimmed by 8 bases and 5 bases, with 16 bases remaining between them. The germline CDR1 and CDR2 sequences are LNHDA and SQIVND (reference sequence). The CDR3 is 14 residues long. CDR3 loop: CASDPGHVNNEQFF. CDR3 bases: TGTGCCAGTGACCCGGGACACGTCAACAATGAGCAGTTCTTC. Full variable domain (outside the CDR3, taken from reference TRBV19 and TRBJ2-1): DGGITQSPKYLFRKEGQNVTLSCEQNLNHDAMYWYRQDPGQGLRLIYYSQIVNDFQKGDIAEGYSVSREKKESFPLTVTSAQKNPTAFYLCASDPGHVNNEQFFGPGTRLTVL.